This T cell receptor (beta chain) was recorded in a study of CD8 T cell repertoires and HIV-1 epitope variants. Study overall: Controls were a CMV, EBV and flu peptide pool, Ebola AY9 negative control, and no-peptide well. The baseline condition was 1M T cells left uncultured.

Regarding the study as a whole: Roughly nine antigen-specific TCR beta clonotypes were found; five to seven seemed cross-reactive to variants.

CDR1 and CDR2 from the germline V gene are KGHSY and FQNENV. The CDR3 is made up of 13 amino acids. Trimming cost V 4 bases and J 8 bases; bases outside gene matches: 7. Sequenced by immunoSEQ multiplex PCR; TCRdb stores in-frame clones only, minus some. Of about 5,600 clones detected, roughly two thirds appear once; the ten largest clones hold around two fifths. This clone has just a few counts. The antigen is unknown. The genes are TRBV16 and TRBJ1-2; 7 bases fit TRBD1. The sequence came from a male donor with HIV. The sample consisted of cultured CD8+ T cells derived from PBMCs. CDR3 loop: CASSLGTASGYTF. The CDR3 nucleotides read TGTGCCAGCAGCCTCGGGACAGCCTCGGGCTACACCTTC.